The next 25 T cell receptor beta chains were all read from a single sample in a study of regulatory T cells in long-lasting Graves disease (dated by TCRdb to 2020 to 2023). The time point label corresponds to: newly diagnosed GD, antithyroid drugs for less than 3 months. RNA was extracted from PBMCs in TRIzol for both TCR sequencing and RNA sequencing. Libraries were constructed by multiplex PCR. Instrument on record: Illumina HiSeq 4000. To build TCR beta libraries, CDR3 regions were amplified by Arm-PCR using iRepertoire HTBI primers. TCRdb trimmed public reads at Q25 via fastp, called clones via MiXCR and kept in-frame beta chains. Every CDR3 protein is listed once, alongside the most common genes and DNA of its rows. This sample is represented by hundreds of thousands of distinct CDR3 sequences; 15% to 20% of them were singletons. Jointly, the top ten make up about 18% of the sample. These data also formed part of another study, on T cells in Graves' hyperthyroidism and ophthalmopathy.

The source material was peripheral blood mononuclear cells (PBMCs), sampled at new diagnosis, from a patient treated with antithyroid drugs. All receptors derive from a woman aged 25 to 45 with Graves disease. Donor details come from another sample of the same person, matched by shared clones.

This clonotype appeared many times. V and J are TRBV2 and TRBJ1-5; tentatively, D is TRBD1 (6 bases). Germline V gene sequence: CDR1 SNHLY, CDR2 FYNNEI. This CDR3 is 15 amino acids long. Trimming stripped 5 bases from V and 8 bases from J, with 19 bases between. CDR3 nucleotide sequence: TGTGCCAGCAGTCCGACAGGTCCGAGGGTTGAGCCCCAGCATTTT. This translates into CASSPTGPRVEPQHF.

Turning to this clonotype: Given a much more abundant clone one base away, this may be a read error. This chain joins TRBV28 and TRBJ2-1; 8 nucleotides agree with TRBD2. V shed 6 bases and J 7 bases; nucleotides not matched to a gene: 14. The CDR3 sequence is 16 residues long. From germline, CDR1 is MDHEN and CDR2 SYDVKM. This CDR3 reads CASSSRGSGSLNEQFF. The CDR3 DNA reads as TGTGCCAGCAGCTCCCGAGGGAGCGGGAGTTTGAATGAGCAGTTCTTC.

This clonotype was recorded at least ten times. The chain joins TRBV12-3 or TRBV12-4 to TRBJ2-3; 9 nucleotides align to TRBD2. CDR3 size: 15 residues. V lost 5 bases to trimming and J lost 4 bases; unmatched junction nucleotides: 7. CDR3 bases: TGTGCCAGCAGTCCGTTGAGCGGGAGGTCAGATACGCAGTATTTT. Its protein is CASSPLSGRSDTQYF.

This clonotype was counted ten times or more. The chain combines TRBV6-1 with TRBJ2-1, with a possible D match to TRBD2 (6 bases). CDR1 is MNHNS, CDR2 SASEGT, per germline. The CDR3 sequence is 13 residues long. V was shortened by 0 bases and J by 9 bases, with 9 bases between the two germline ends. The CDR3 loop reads CASSEALGGEQFF. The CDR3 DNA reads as TGTGCCAGCAGTGAAGCGCTCGGGGGTGAGCAGTTCTTC.

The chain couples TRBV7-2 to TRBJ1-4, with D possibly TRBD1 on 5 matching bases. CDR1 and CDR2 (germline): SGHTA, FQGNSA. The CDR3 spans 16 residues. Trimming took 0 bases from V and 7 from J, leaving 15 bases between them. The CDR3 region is CASSLAPGGESEKLFF. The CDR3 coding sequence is TGTGCCAGCAGCTTAGCCCCGGGGGGGGAGAGTGAAAAACTGTTTTTT.

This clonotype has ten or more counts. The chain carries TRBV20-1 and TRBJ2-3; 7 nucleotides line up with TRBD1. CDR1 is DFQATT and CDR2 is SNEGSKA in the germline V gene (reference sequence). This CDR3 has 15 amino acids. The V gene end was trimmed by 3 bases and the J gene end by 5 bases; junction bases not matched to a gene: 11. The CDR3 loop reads CSARSTGTKLDTQYF. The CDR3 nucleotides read TGCAGTGCTAGGTCGACAGGGACGAAACTAGATACGCAGTATTTT.

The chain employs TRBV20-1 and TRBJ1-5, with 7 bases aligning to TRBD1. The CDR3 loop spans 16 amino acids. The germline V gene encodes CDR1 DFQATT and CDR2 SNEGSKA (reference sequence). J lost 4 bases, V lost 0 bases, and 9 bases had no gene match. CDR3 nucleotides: TGCAGTGCTAGAGATAATGAGGGACAGCGAAATCAGCCCCAGCATTTT. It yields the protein CSARDNEGQRNQPQHF.

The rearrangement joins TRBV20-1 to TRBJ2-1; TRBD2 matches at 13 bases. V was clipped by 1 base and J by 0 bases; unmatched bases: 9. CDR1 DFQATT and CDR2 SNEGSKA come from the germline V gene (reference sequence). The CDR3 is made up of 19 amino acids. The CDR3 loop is CSARARLAGGWSSYNEQFF. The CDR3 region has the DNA TGCAGTGCTAGAGCTCGACTAGCGGGAGGTTGGAGCTCCTACAATGAGCAGTTCTTC.

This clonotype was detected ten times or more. The CDR3 region is CASSLSAGSGEQYF. The CDR3 nucleotides are TGTGCCAGCAGTCTCTCGGCCGGCTCGGGTGAGCAGTACTTC. This sequence joins TRBV12-3 or TRBV12-4 and TRBJ2-7; D is uncertain. This CDR3 has 14 amino acids. V lost 5 bases and J 7 bases, leaving 18 bases between the germline ends.

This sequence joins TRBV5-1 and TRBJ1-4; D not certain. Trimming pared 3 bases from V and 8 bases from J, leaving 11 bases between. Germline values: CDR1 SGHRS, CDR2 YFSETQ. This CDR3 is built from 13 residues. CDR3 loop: CASSSWVGEKLFF. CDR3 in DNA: TGCGCCAGCAGCTCTTGGGTGGGGGAAAAACTGTTTTTT.

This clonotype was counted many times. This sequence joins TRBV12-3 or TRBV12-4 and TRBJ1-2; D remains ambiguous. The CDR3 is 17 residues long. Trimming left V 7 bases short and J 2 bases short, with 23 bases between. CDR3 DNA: TGTGCCAGCACCGTGGCTTGGGGTGATAGGGCCAACTATGGCTACACCTTC. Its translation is CASTVAWGDRANYGYTF.

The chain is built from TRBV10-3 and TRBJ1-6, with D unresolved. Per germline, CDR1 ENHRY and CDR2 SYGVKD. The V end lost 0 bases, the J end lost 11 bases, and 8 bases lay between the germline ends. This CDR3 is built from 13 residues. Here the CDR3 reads CAISESSNPPLHF. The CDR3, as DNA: TGTGCCATCAGTGAGTCGAGCAATCCACCCCTCCACTTT.

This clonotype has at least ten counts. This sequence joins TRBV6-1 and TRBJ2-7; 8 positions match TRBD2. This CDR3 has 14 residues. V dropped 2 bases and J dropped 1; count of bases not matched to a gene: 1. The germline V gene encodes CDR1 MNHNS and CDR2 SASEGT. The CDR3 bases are TGTGCCAGCAGTGAAACTAGCGGTTCCTACGAGCAGTACTTC. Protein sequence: CASSETSGSYEQYF.

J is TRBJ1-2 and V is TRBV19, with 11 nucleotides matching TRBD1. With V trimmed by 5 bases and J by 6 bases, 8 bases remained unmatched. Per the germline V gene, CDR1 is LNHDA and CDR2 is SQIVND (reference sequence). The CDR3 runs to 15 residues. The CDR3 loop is CASSADRGRVNGYTF. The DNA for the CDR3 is TGTGCCAGTAGTGCGGACAGGGGGCGCGTAAATGGCTACACCTTC.

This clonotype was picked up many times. CDR3 nucleotide sequence: TGTGCCAGCAGGGACGACAGGGGCTATGGCTACACCTTC. It specifies CASRDDRGYGYTF. This sequence joins TRBV2 and TRBJ1-2; 8 bases match TRBD1. After removal of 6 bases from V and 4 bases from J, the junction contained 4 bases not matched to a gene. This CDR3 is built from 13 residues. Germline V CDR1 and CDR2: SNHLY, FYNNEI.

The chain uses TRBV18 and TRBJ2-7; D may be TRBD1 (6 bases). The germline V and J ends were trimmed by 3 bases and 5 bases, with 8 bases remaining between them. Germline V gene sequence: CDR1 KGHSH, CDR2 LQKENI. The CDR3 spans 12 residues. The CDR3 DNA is TGTGCCAGCTCACCCTGGGACAACGAGCAGTACTTC. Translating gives CASSPWDNEQYF.

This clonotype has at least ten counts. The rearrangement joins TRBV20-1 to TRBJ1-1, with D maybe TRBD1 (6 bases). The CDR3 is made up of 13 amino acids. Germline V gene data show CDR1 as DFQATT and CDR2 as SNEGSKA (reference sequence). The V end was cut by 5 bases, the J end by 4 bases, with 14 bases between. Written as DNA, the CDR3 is TGCAGTGCTTCAACAGGGTTCGTCACTGAAGCTTTCTTT. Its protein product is CSASTGFVTEAFF.

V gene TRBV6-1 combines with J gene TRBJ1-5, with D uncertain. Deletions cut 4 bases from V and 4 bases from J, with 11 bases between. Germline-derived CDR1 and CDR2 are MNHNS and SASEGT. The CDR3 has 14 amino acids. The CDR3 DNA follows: TGTGCCAGCAGTGGCGGGGAGAATAATCAGCCCCAGCATTTT. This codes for CASSGGENNQPQHF.

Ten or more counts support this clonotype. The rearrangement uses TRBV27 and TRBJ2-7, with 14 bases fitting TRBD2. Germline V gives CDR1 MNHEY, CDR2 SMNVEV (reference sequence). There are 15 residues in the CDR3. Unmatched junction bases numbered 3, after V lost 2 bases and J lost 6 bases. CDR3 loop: CASSLAGLAGVEQYF. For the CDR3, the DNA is TGTGCCAGCAGTTTAGCGGGACTAGCGGGAGTCGAGCAGTACTTC.

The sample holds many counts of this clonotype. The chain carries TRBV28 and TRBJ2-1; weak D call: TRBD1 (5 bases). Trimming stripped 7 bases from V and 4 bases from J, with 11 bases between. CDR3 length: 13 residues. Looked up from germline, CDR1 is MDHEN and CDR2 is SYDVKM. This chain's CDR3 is CASMTVRYNEQFF. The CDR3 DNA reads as TGTGCCAGCATGACAGTAAGATACAATGAGCAGTTCTTC.

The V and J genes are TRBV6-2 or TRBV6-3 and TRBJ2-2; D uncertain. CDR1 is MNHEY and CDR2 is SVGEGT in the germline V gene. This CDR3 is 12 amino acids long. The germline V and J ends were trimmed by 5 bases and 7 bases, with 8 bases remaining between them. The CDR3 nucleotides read TGTGCCAGCAGTCCTTTCGGCGGGGAGCTGTTTTTT. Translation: CASSPFGGELFF.

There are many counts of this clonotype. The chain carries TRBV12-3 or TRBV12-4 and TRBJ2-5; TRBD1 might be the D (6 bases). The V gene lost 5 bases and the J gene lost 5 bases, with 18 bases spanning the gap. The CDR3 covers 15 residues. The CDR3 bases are TGTGCCAGCAGTGACGGGACACTCCCAAGGGAGACCCAGTACTTC. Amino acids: CASSDGTLPRETQYF.

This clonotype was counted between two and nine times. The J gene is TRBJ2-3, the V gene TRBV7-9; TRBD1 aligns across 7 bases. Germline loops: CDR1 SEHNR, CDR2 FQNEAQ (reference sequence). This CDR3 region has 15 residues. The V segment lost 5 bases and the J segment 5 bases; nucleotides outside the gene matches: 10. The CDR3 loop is CASSPRQGVVDTQYF. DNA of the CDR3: TGTGCCAGCAGCCCGCGACAGGGAGTGGTAGATACGCAGTATTTT.

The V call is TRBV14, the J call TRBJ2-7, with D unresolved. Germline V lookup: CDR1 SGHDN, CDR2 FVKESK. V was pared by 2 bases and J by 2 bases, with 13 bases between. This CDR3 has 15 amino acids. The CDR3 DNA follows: TGTGCCAGCAGCCAAATACGCGCAACTGCCTACGAGCAGTACTTC. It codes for CASSQIRATAYEQYF.

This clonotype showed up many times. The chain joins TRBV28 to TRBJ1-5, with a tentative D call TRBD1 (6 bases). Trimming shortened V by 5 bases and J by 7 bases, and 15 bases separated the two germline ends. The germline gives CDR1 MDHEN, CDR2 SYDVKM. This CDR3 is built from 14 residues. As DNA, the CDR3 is TGTGCCAGCAGTGAACAGGGTACAGGACAGCCCCAGCATTTT. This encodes CASSEQGTGQPQHF.